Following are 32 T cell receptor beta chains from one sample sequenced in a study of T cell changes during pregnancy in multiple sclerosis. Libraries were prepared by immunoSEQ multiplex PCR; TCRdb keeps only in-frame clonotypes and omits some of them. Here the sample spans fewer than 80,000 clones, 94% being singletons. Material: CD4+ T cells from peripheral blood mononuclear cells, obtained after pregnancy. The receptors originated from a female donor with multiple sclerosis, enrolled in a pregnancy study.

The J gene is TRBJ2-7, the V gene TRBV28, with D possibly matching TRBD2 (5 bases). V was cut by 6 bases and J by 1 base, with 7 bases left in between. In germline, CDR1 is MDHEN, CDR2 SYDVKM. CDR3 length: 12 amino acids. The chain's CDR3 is CASSGNSYEQYF. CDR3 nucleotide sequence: TGTGCCAGCAGCGGGAATTCCTACGAGCAGTACTTC.

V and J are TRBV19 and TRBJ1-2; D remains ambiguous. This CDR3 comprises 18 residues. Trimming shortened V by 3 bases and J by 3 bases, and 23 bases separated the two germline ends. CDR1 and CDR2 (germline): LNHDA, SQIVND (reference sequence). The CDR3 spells CASSIGFVRARSDYGYTF. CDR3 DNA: TGTGCCAGTAGTATCGGGTTCGTGAGGGCCCGTTCGGACTATGGCTACACCTTC.

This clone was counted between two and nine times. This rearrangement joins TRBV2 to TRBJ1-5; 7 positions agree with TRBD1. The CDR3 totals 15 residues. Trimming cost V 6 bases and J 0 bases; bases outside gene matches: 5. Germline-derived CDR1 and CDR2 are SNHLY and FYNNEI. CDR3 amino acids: CASSGQANSNQPQHF. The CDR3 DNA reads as TGTGCCAGCAGCGGACAGGCTAATAGCAATCAGCCCCAGCATTTT.

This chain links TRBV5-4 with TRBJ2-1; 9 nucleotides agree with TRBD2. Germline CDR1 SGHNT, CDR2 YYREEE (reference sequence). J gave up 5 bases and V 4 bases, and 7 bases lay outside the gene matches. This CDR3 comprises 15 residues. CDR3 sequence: CASSKTSGKNNEQFF. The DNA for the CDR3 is TGTGCCAGCAGCAAGACTAGCGGAAAAAACAATGAGCAGTTCTTC. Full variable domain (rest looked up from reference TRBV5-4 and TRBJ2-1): ETGVTQSPTHLIKTRGQQVTLRCSSQSGHNTVSWYQQALGQGPQFIFQYYREEENGRGNFPPRFSGLQFPNYSSELNVNALELDDSALYLCASSKTSGKNNEQFFGPGTRLTVL.

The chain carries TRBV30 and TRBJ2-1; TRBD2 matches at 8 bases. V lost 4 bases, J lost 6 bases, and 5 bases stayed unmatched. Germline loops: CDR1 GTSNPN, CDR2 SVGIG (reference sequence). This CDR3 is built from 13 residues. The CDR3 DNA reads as TGTGCCTGGACTGTAGGGACTAGCAATGAGCAGTTCTTC. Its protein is CAWTVGTSNEQFF.

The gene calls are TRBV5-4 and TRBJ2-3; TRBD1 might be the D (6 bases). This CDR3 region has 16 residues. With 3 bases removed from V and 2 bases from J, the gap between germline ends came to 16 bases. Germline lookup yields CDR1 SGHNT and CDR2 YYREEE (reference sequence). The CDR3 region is CASSSPGQGITDTQYF. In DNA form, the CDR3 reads TGTGCCAGCAGCTCACCGGGACAAGGAATCACAGATACGCAGTATTTT.

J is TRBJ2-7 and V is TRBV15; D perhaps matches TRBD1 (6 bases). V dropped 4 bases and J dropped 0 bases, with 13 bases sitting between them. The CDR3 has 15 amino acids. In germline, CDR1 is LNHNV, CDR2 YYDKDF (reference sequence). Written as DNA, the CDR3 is TGTGCCACCAGCAATCCCGAGGGACACTCCTACGAGCAGTACTTC. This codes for CATSNPEGHSYEQYF. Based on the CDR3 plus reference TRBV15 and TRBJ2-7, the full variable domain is DAMVIQNPRYQVTQFGKPVTLSCSQTLNHNVMYWYQQKSSQAPKLLFHYYDKDFNNEADTPDNFQSRRPNTSFCFLDIRSPGLGDTAMYLCATSNPEGHSYEQYFGPGTRLTVT.

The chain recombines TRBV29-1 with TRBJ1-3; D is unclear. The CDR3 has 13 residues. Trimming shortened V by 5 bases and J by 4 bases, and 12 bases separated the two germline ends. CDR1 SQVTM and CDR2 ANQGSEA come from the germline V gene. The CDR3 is CSVSGREGNTIYF. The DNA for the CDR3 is TGCAGCGTTTCCGGCCGGGAAGGAAACACCATATATTTT.

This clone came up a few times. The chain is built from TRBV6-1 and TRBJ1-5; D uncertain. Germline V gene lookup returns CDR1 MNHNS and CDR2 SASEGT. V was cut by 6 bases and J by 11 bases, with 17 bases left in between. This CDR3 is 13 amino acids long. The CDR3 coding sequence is TGTGCCAGCAGCGGACTCTGGTCGATATCCCAGCATTTT. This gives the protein CASSGLWSISQHF.

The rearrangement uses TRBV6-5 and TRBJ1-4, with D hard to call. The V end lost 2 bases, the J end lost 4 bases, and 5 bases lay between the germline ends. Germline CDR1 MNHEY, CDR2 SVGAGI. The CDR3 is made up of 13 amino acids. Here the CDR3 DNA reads TGTGCCAGCAGTTACGGAGTTAATGAAAAACTGTTTTTT. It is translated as CASSYGVNEKLFF.

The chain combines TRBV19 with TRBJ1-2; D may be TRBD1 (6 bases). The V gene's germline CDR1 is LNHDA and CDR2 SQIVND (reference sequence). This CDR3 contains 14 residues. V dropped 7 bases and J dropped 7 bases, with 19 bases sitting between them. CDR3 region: CASTTDRLSRGYTF. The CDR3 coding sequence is TGTGCCAGTACCACGGACAGACTGAGCCGTGGCTACACCTTC.

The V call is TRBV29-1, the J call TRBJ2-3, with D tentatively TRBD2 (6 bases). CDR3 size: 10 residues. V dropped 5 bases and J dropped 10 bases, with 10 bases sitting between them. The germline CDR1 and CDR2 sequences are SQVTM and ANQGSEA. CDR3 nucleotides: TGCAGCGTTTCTAGCGTCCCGCAGTATTTT. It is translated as CSVSSVPQYF.

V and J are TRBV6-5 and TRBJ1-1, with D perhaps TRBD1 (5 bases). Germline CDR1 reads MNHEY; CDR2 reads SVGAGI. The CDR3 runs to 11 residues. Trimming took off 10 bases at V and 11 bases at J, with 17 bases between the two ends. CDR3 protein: CATNQGFAAFF. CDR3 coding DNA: TGTGCCACCAACCAGGGTTTTGCTGCTTTCTTT.

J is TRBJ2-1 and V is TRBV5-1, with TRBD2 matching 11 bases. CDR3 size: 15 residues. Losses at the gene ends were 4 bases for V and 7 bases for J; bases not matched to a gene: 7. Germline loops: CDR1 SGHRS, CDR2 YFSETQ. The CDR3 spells CASSPVAGGQNEQFF. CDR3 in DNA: TGCGCCAGCAGCCCGGTAGCGGGAGGGCAGAATGAGCAGTTCTTC.

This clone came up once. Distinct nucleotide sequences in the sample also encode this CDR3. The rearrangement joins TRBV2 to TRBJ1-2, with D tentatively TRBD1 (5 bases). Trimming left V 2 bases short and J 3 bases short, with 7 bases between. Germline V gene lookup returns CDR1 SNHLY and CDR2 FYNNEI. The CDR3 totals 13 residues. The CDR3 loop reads CASSETGYYGYTF. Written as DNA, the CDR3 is TGTGCCAGCAGTGAAACAGGATACTATGGCTACACCTTC.

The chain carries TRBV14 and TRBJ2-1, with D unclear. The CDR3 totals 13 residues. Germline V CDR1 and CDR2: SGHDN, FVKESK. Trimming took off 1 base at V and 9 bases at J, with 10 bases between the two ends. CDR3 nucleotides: TGTGCCAGCAGCCAAGTAGTTGTGAGTGAGCAGTTCTTC. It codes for CASSQVVVSEQFF.

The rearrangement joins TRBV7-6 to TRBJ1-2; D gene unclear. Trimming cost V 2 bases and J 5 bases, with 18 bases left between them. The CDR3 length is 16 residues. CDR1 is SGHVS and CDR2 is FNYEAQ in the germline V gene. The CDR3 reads CASSLSIVAGRYGYTF. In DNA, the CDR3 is TGTGCCAGCAGCTTAAGTATCGTGGCGGGTAGGTATGGCTACACCTTC.

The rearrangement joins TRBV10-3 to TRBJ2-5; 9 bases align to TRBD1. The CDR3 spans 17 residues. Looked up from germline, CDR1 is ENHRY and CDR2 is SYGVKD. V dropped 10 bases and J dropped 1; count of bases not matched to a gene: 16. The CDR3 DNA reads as TGTGCCACGCAAGGTTTTAGGGACAGGGTATCCCAAGAGACCCAGTACTTC. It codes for CATQGFRDRVSQETQYF.

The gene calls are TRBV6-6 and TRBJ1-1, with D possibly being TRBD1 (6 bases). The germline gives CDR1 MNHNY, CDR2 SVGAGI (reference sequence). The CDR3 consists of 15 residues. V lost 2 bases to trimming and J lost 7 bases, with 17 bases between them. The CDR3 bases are TGTGCCAGCAGTTACGAGAGAACAGGGTCCGTTGAAGCTTTCTTT. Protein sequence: CASSYERTGSVEAFF.

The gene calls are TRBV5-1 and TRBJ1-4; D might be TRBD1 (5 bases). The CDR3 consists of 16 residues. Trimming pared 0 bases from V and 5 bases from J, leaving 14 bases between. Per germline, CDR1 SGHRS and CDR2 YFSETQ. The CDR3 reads CASSLVGASRNEKLFF. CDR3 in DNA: TGCGCCAGCAGCTTGGTAGGGGCATCCAGAAATGAAAAACTGTTTTTT.

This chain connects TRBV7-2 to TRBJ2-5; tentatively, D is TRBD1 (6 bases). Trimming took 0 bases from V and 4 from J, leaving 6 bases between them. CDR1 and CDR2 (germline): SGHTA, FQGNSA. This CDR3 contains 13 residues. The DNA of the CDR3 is TGTGCCAGCAGCTTAGCCAGGGGAGAGACCCAGTACTTC. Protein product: CASSLARGETQYF.

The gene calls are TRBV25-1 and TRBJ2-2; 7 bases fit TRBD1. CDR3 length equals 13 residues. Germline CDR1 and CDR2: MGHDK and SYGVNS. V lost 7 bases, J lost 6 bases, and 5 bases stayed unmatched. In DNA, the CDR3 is TGTGCCAGCAAGAGGGGGCTCTCCGGGGAGCTGTTTTTT. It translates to CASKRGLSGELFF.

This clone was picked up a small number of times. The CDR3 here is CASSIKTGQAHEQYF. Written as DNA, the CDR3 is TGCGCCAGCAGCATCAAGACAGGGCAGGCCCACGAGCAGTACTTC. The chain is built from TRBV5-1 and TRBJ2-7; 7 bases agree with TRBD1. The CDR3 is made up of 15 amino acids. Germline CDR1 is SGHRS and CDR2 is YFSETQ. Trimming cost V 4 bases and J 5 bases; bases outside gene matches: 12.

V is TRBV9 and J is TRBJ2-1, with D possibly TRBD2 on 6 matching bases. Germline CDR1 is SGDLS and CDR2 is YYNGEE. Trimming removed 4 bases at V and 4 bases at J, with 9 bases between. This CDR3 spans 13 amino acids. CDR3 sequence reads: CASSRDFYNEQFF. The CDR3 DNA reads TGTGCCAGCAGCCGGGACTTTTACAATGAGCAGTTCTTC.

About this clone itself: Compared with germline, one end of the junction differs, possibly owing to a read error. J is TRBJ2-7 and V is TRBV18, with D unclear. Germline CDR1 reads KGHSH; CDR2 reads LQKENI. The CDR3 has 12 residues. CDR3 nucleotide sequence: TGTGCCAGCTCTCCACGTCGGGACGAGCAGTACTTC. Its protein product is CASSPRRDEQYF.

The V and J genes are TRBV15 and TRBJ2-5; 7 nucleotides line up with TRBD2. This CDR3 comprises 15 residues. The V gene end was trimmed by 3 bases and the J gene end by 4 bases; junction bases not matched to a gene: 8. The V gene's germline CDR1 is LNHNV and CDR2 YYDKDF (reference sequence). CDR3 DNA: TGTGCCACCAGCAGGCGGGGGTGGGGTCTAGAGACCCAGTACTTC. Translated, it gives CATSRRGWGLETQYF.

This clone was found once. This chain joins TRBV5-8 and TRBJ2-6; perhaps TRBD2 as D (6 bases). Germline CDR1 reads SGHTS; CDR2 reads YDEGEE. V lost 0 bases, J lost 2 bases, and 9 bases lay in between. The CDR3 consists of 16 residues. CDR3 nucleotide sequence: TGTGCCAGCAGCTTGGGACTAGAGGCTGGGGCCAACGTCCTGACTTTC. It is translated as CASSLGLEAGANVLTF.

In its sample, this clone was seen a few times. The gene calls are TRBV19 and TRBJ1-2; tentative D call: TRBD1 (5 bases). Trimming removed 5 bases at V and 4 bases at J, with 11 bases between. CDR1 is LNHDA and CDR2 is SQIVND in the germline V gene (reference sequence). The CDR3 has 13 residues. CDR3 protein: CASSGTGAYGYTF. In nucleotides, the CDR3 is TGTGCCAGTAGTGGCACAGGAGCCTATGGCTACACCTTC.

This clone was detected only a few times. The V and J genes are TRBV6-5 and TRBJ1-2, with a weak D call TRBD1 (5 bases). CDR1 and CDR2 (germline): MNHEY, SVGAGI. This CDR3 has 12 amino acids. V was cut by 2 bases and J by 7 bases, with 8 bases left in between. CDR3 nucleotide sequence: TGTGCCAGCAGTTACAGGGGTTTTGGCTACACCTTC. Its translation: CASSYRGFGYTF.

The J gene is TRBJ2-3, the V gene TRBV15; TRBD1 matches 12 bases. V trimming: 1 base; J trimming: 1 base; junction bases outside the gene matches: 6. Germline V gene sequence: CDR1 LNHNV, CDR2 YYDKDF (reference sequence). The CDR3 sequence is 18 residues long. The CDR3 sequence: CATSRGDRGLPRTDTQYF. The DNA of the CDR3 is TGTGCCACCAGCAGAGGGGACAGGGGGCTGCCTCGCACAGATACGCAGTATTTT.

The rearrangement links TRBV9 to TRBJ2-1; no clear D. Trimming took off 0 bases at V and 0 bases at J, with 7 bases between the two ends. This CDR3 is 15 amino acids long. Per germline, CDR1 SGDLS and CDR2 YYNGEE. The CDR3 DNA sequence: TGTGCCAGCAGCGTAGAGCCCAACTCCTACAATGAGCAGTTCTTC. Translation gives CASSVEPNSYNEQFF.

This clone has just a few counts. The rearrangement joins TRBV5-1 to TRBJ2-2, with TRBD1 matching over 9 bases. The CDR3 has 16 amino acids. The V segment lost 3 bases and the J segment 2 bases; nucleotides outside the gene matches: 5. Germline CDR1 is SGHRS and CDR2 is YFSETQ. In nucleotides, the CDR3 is TGCGCCAGCAGCTCTACAGGGGGCGGAAACACCGGGGAGCTGTTTTTT. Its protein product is CASSSTGGGNTGELFF.